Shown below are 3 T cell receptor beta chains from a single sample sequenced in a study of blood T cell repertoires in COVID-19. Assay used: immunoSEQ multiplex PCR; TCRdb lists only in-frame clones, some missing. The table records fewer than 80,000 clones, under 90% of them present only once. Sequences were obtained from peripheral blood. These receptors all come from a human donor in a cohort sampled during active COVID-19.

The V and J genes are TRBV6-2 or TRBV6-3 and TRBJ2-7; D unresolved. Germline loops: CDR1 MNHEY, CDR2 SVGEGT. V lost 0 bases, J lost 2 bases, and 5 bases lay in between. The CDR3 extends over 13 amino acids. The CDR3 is CASSYSNTYEQYF. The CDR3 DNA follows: TGTGCCAGCAGTTACTCGAACACCTACGAGCAGTACTTC.

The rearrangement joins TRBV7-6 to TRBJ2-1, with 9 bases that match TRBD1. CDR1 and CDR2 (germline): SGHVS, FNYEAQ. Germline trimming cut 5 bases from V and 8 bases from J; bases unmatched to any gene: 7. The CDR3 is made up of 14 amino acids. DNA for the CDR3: TGTGCCAGCAGCACCCGGGACAGGGTCCATGAGCAGTTCTTC. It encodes CASSTRDRVHEQFF.

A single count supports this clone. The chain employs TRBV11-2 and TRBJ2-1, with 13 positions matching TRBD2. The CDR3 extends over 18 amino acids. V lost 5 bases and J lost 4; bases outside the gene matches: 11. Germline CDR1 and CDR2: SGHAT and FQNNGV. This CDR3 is CASSPRTSGRPTYNEQFF. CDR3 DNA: TGTGCCAGCAGCCCCCGGACTAGCGGGAGACCCACTTACAATGAGCAGTTCTTC.